The clone carrying this T cell receptor (beta chain) turned up a few times. This record belongs to a study of patients and donors after allogeneic stem cell transplantation. Per germline, CDR1 SGDLS and CDR2 YYNGEE. V shed 4 bases and J shed 5 bases, with 13 bases lying between them. This CDR3 has 13 residues. TCRdb re-called the RT-PCR reads through MiXCR, storing one row per CDR3 protein. The repertoire has roughly 880,000 distinct CDR3 sequences, more than 15% of them found once; the top ten carry 6%. The TCR sequence derives from a human donor who was either an allogeneic HSCT recipient or a stem cell or donor lymphocyte infusion donor (not recorded which). It is not recorded whose cells these are; they may come from a transplant donor. This chain joins TRBV9 and TRBJ2-7; D remains ambiguous. The sequenced sample consisted of blood, either unsorted or a sorted T cell fraction (not recorded which). DNA for the CDR3: TGTGCCAGCAGCCCCTCCGCGTGGAACGAGCAGTACTTC. Its protein product is CASSPSAWNEQYF.